Included here is one T cell receptor beta chain sequence, with context. Vbeta (60) and Jbeta (13) primers were used in the PCR. Sequencing used immunoSEQ multiplex PCR; TCRdb keeps in-frame clones, though not all of them. Of 150,000 to 200,000 clones in the sample, about three quarters were seen once. Trimming stripped 2 bases from V and 2 bases from J, with 6 bases between. The length of the CDR3 is 13 residues. Germline V gene data show CDR1 as MDHEN and CDR2 as SYDVKM. This sample was taken from a study of cytomegalovirus exposure and HLA in healthy donors. Source material: PBMCs. This sequence originates from a female donor in good health and CMV-seronegative. This chain joins TRBV28 and TRBJ2-5; a weak D match, TRBD2 (5 bases). The CDR3 sequence is CASSLRLQETQYF. The DNA of the CDR3 is TGTGCCAGCAGTTTAAGACTACAAGAGACCCAGTACTTC.